The 29 T cell receptor beta chains given below trace back to one sample, sequenced in a study of shared clonotypes between healthy human individuals. Assay used: immunoSEQ multiplex PCR; TCRdb lists only in-frame clones, some missing. The sample shows 2 million to 3 million clones, approximately 93% of them seen only once. Sample: naive CD4+ T cells from PBMCs. Subset here: CD45RA+ positively selected. Receptors originate from a man between 18 and 29 years old in good health. Some clones in this sample may be carry-over from other donors' samples.

The CDR3 DNA sequence: TGTGCCTGGAGTGTGGAAACGCAGTATTTT. Translating it yields CAWSVETQYF. This rearrangement joins TRBV30 to TRBJ2-3; no clear D gene. This CDR3 has 10 amino acids. V dropped 0 bases and J dropped 9 bases, with 4 bases sitting between them. Germline CDR1 reads GTSNPN; CDR2 reads SVGIG (reference sequence).

This CDR3 reads CASSFRQGAGQETQYF. In DNA form, the CDR3 reads TGTGCCAGCAGCTTCAGGCAGGGGGCGGGCCAAGAGACCCAGTACTTC. The chain employs TRBV7-2 and TRBJ2-5, with 8 positions matching TRBD1. The CDR3 runs 16 residues. The germline V gene has CDR1 SGHTA and CDR2 FQGNSA. V lost 3 bases and J lost 1; bases outside the gene matches: 7.

V gene TRBV27 combines with J gene TRBJ1-4; the D is unclear. Germline CDR1 MNHEY, CDR2 SMNVEV (reference sequence). The CDR3 is 13 residues long. Trimming removed 7 bases at V and 8 bases at J, with 14 bases between. CDR3 region: CASTSTFREKLFF. The DNA for the CDR3 is TGTGCCAGCACTTCCACCTTCCGGGAAAAACTGTTTTTT.

The genes are TRBV29-1 and TRBJ2-1; TRBD2 agrees at 7 bases. CDR1 is SQVTM and CDR2 is ANQGSEA in the germline V gene. V shed 1 base, J shed 3 bases, and the junction held 6 bases outside the gene matches. The CDR3 has 15 amino acids. Here the CDR3 DNA reads TGCAGCGTTGAAGGGGCGGGAGCGCTCTACAATGAGCAGTTCTTC. As protein: CSVEGAGALYNEQFF.

The chain is built from TRBV11-3 and TRBJ2-5; D possibly corresponds to TRBD2 (5 bases). The CDR3 is made up of 14 amino acids. Germline loops: CDR1 SGHNT, CDR2 YENEEA. The ends were cut back, 0 bases at V and 2 bases at J, with 7 bases in the middle. The CDR3 DNA is TGTGCCAGCAGCTTAGACAGGACTCAAGAGACCCAGTACTTC. It is translated as CASSLDRTQETQYF.

The chain uses TRBV27 and TRBJ1-1; 7 bases agree with TRBD1. Looked up from germline, CDR1 is MNHEY and CDR2 is SMNVEV (reference sequence). The ends lost 2 bases at V and 5 bases at J; junction bases unmatched: 5. CDR3 size: 14 residues. This CDR3 reads CASSLRQGTTEAFF. The CDR3 DNA follows: TGTGCCAGCAGTTTACGACAGGGTACGACTGAAGCTTTCTTT.

The J gene is TRBJ1-1, the V gene TRBV5-1; tentative D call: TRBD1 (6 bases). There are 14 residues in the CDR3. Germline V gene lookup returns CDR1 SGHRS and CDR2 YFSETQ. Trimming removed 0 bases from V and 7 bases from J, with 13 bases in between. DNA of the CDR3: TGCGCCAGCAGCTTGGAGGGGACAACCTTTGAAGCTTTCTTT. As protein: CASSLEGTTFEAFF.

Only one count was recorded for this clone. This rearrangement joins TRBV2 to TRBJ2-1; 10 nucleotides line up with TRBD2. Germline trimming cut 4 bases from V and 7 bases from J; bases unmatched to any gene: 4. The CDR3 consists of 14 residues. Germline CDR1 and CDR2: SNHLY and FYNNEI. The CDR3 protein is CASSGSGRDNEQFF. For the CDR3, the DNA is TGTGCCAGCAGTGGGAGCGGGAGGGATAATGAGCAGTTCTTC.

This CDR3 is CASPPPTEALREQYF. The DNA for the CDR3 is TGTGCCAGCCCCCCCCCGACAGAAGCCCTACGGGAGCAGTACTTC. The rearrangement joins TRBV25-1 to TRBJ2-7, with a tentative D call TRBD1 (5 bases). Germline V gives CDR1 MGHDK, CDR2 SYGVNS. V was trimmed by 8 bases and J by 7 bases, leaving 24 bases between them. The CDR3 runs 15 residues.

CDR3 residues: CASSLYPGSTDTQYF. CDR3 nucleotides: TGTGCCAGCAGTTTATACCCAGGAAGCACAGATACGCAGTATTTT. This chain links TRBV28 with TRBJ2-3; D is unresolved. The V and J ends lost 1 base and 0 bases respectively, with 8 bases between them. CDR1 is MDHEN, CDR2 SYDVKM, per germline. The CDR3 sequence is 15 residues long.

This clone appeared a single time. This specimen includes other DNA sequences encoding the same CDR3. The CDR3 coding sequence is TGTGCCTGGAGTGTTCTGCTCAATCAGCCCCAGCATTTT. Amino acid sequence: CAWSVLLNQPQHF. The V call is TRBV30, the J call TRBJ1-5; no clear D. With 0 bases removed from V and 3 bases from J, the gap between germline ends came to 6 bases. This CDR3 is 13 amino acids long. The germline V gene has CDR1 GTSNPN and CDR2 SVGIG (reference sequence).

The rearrangement joins TRBV11-2 to TRBJ2-1, with 8 bases lining up with TRBD2. Unmatched junction bases numbered 10, after V lost 6 bases and J lost 6 bases. The CDR3 covers 15 residues. CDR1 and CDR2 (germline): SGHAT, FQNNGV. The CDR3 is CASRRTGTRGNEQFF. The CDR3 DNA follows: TGTGCCAGCAGGAGGACCGGGACTAGGGGCAATGAGCAGTTCTTC.

A remark on this clone: A much bigger clone sits one base away, suggesting this may be a read error. The chain recombines TRBV7-9 with TRBJ1-1; D unclear. The CDR3 is 12 amino acids. Germline-derived CDR1 and CDR2 are SEHNR and FQNEAQ (reference sequence). V lost 6 bases to trimming and J lost 0 bases, with 5 bases between them. The CDR3 coding sequence is TGTGCCAGCAGGTTATTGAACACTGAAGCTTTCTTT. The encoded protein is CASRLLNTEAFF. Full variable domain (remainder filled in from reference TRBV7-9 and TRBJ1-1): DTGVSQNPRHKITKRGQNVTFRCDPISEHNRLYWYRQTLGQGPEFLTYFQNEAQLEKSRLLSDRFSAERPKGSFSTLEIQRTEQGDSAMYLCASRLLNTEAFFGQGTRLTVV.

For the CDR3, the DNA is TGCGCCAGCAGCCAAAGCTGGCGCGATCAGCCCCAGCATTTT. Amino acids: CASSQSWRDQPQHF. V is TRBV4-1 and J is TRBJ1-5; the D is unclear. CDR3 length equals 14 residues. Trimming shortened V by 2 bases and J by 5 bases, and 10 bases separated the two germline ends. Germline V lookup: CDR1 MGHRA, CDR2 YSYEKL.

The CDR3 DNA reads as TGTGCCACCAGCAGAGACAGGGTGGATCAGCCCCAGCATTTT. It translates to CATSRDRVDQPQHF. The chain couples TRBV15 to TRBJ1-5; TRBD1 might be the D (5 bases). Trimming pared 0 bases from V and 5 bases from J, leaving 8 bases between. The CDR3 covers 14 residues. CDR1 and CDR2 from the germline V gene are LNHNV and YYDKDF (reference sequence).

This chain links TRBV7-9 with TRBJ1-1; D gene ambiguous. Germline CDR1 SEHNR, CDR2 FQNEAQ (reference sequence). The CDR3 spans 14 residues. With 1 base removed from V and 3 bases from J, the gap between germline ends came to 9 bases. The CDR3 nucleotides are TGTGCCAGCAGCTTAGTTCACAGATACACTGAAGCTTTCTTT. Residues: CASSLVHRYTEAFF.

The chain combines TRBV2 with TRBJ1-5; D unresolved. V was clipped by 3 bases and J by 3 bases, with 9 bases between them. This CDR3 spans 14 amino acids. CDR1 SNHLY and CDR2 FYNNEI come from the germline V gene. Written as DNA, the CDR3 is TGTGCCAGCAGTGACTACATCCCCAATCAGCCCCAGCATTTT. The encoded protein is CASSDYIPNQPQHF.

Points on this clone: Additional DNA sequences in this sample encode the identical CDR3. The chain is built from TRBV6-6 and TRBJ2-5, with TRBD1 matching over 7 bases. CDR1 and CDR2 from the germline V gene are MNHNY and SVGAGI (reference sequence). After removal of 8 bases from V and 1 base from J, the junction contained 4 bases not matched to a gene. The CDR3 covers 13 residues. The CDR3 reads CASRTGAQETQYF. Here the CDR3 DNA reads TGTGCCAGCCGAACAGGGGCCCAAGAGACCCAGTACTTC.

This sequence joins TRBV18 and TRBJ2-3, with TRBD2 identical over 9 bases. This CDR3 is built from 21 residues. Germline assignment: CDR1 KGHSH and CDR2 LQKENI. J gave up 0 bases and V 4 bases, and 20 bases lay outside the gene matches. CDR3 sequence (DNA): TGTGCCAGCTCACTATACCAGGGGGGACTAGCAACCCGCCCTAGCACAGATACGCAGTATTTT. It specifies CASSLYQGGLATRPSTDTQYF.

This sequence joins TRBV11-3 and TRBJ2-1; D gene unclear. The germline V gene has CDR1 SGHNT and CDR2 YENEEA. Trimming stripped 2 bases from V and 9 bases from J, with 29 bases between. CDR3 length: 19 residues. The CDR3 sequence is CASSLFPPADGESVGEQFF. CDR3 bases: TGTGCCAGCAGCTTATTCCCGCCTGCGGACGGAGAAAGTGTGGGTGAGCAGTTCTTC.

The chain couples TRBV2 to TRBJ1-2; D uncertain. Trimming took 6 bases from V and 2 from J, leaving 7 bases between them. The CDR3 is 12 residues long. Germline V gives CDR1 SNHLY, CDR2 FYNNEI. CDR3 bases: TGTGCCAGCAGCCAACAGAACTATGGCTACACCTTC. It translates to CASSQQNYGYTF.

V gene TRBV18 combines with J gene TRBJ2-1; no clear D gene. V was shortened by 1 base and J by 8 bases, with 12 bases between the two germline ends. The CDR3 totals 14 residues. CDR1 is KGHSH, CDR2 LQKENI, per germline. In DNA form, the CDR3 reads TGTGCCAGCTCACCACAACGGGCTATGGATGAGCAGTTCTTC. It is translated as CASSPQRAMDEQFF.

This clone showed up just once. The chain combines TRBV27 with TRBJ2-7; D uncertain. Per germline, CDR1 MNHEY and CDR2 SMNVEV (reference sequence). V was pared by 8 bases and J by 3 bases, with 17 bases between. This CDR3 comprises 14 residues. CDR3: CASALVAGHYEQYF. CDR3 nucleotides: TGTGCCAGCGCCCTGGTCGCAGGCCACTACGAGCAGTACTTC.

CDR3 loop: CASSLASLIWNEQFF. The DNA for the CDR3 is TGCGCCAGCAGCTTGGCGAGCTTGATATGGAATGAGCAGTTCTTC. The rearrangement uses TRBV5-1 and TRBJ2-1, with D unclear. The CDR3 runs 15 residues. CDR1 and CDR2 (germline): SGHRS, YFSETQ. Trimming took 0 bases from V and 7 from J, leaving 14 bases between them.

This clone was counted once. V is TRBV11-2 and J is TRBJ2-3, with TRBD1 matching over 9 bases. CDR1 and CDR2 (germline): SGHAT, FQNNGV. The CDR3 totals 16 residues. V dropped 3 bases and J dropped 3; count of bases not matched to a gene: 7. The CDR3: CASSLYPGQGTDTQYF. In DNA form, the CDR3 reads TGTGCCAGCAGCTTGTATCCGGGACAGGGAACAGATACGCAGTATTTT.

This rearrangement joins TRBV28 to TRBJ2-3; D might be TRBD2 (6 bases). The CDR3 has 16 amino acids. V was cut by 1 base and J by 0 bases, with 11 bases left in between. Germline V lookup: CDR1 MDHEN, CDR2 SYDVKM. The CDR3, as DNA: TGTGCCAGCAGTTTATTGTACGGGACTAGCACAGATACGCAGTATTTT. Its protein is CASSLLYGTSTDTQYF.

This rearrangement joins TRBV5-6 to TRBJ2-1; perhaps TRBD1 as D (6 bases). The CDR3 extends over 16 amino acids. CDR1 is SGHDT and CDR2 is YYEEEE in the germline V gene. Trimming removed 1 base from V and 4 bases from J, with 15 bases in between. CDR3 in amino acids: CASSLFGTQSYNEQFF. In nucleotides, the CDR3 is TGTGCCAGCAGCTTGTTTGGGACACAATCATACAATGAGCAGTTCTTC.

The V and J genes are TRBV18 and TRBJ1-1; TRBD1 agrees at 8 bases. The CDR3 sequence is 11 residues long. Trimming removed 4 bases from V and 11 bases from J; junction bases left unmatched: 3. Germline-derived CDR1 and CDR2 are KGHSH and LQKENI. CDR3 loop: CASSQTGDAFF. The CDR3 bases are TGTGCCAGCTCACAGACAGGGGATGCTTTCTTT.

This clone was recorded only once. The genes are TRBV6-5 and TRBJ2-7; 7 positions agree with TRBD1. This CDR3 contains 12 residues. V shed 6 bases and J 6 bases; nucleotides not matched to a gene: 5. Germline-derived CDR1 and CDR2 are MNHEY and SVGAGI. The CDR3 loop reads CASSNRGGEQYF. CDR3 DNA sequence: TGTGCCAGCAGCAACAGGGGTGGCGAGCAGTACTTC.